The clone carrying this T cell receptor (beta chain) was counted many times. These data belong to a study of T cell responses to AZD1222 COVID-19 vaccine. Libraries were prepared by immunoSEQ multiplex PCR; TCRdb keeps only in-frame clonotypes and omits some of them. Of about 120,000 clones listed, over 75% are singletons. This TCR came from an adult who received the MenACWY meningococcal vaccine as a control. Sample: peripheral blood, taken 28 days after the second dose of the MenACWY control vaccine.

This CDR3 is CASSRFEGDADEQYF. In DNA form, the CDR3 reads TGTGCCAGCAGCCGATTTGAGGGGGACGCAGACGAGCAGTACTTC. This chain joins TRBV4-2 and TRBJ2-7; D may be TRBD1 (6 bases). From germline, CDR1 is LGHNA and CDR2 YNFKEQ. The CDR3 consists of 15 residues. V was shortened by 4 bases and J by 5 bases, with 18 bases between the two germline ends.